This T cell receptor (beta chain) originates from a study of tumor and adjacent non-tumor tissue in lung cancer. This clonotype was picked up one time. One end of the junction does not line up with germline, which may come from a read error. Three rounds of nested PCR, following a modified ARM-PCR protocol, produced the TCRbeta library. MiXCR, applied by TCRdb to the multiplex PCR reads, yields one record per CDR3 protein. The sample carries about 100,000 distinct CDR3 sequences, 60% to 80% recorded once. No cell sorting was done before RNA was extracted from the tissue. Distant lung tissue was collected more than 3 cm away from the tumor edge. This CDR3 has 16 amino acids. CDR1 is LGHNA and CDR2 is YSLEER in the germline V gene.

The receptor was isolated from a man aged 30 to 45 with non-small cell lung cancer. This chain joins TRBV4-3 and TRBJ2-3; possibly TRBD1 for D (6 bases). Sequenced: distant non-tumor lung tissue. CDR3 nucleotide sequence: TGTGCCAGCAGCCAAGATGGGAGCCAGGGGACAGATACGCAGTATTTT. It specifies CASSQDGSQGTDTQYF.